Listed below are T cell receptor beta chains from one sample, sequenced in a study of blood T cell repertoires in COVID-19. Produced via immunoSEQ multiplex PCR; TCRdb's table is partial and in-frame only. This sample has under 400,000 clones, with over 75% found just once. The sample consisted of PBMCs or T cells enriched from blood (not recorded which). Source of these receptors: a man aged 35-49 years in a cohort exposed to, infected with or recovered from COVID-19 (not recorded which). The CDR3 runs from the conserved cysteine through the conserved F or W. D genes are given only for firm matches. Clone size appears in some rows only: once, few, many, or a class for an expanded clone.

v_call	j_call	clone_size	d_call	cdr3_aa	cdr3_nt
TRBV30	TRBJ1-5	.	.	CAWSAGEFQPQHF	TGTGCCTGGAGTGCGGGGGAATTTCAGCCCCAGCATTTT
TRBV18	TRBJ2-1	.	TRBD2	CASSPIPPSGIYNEQFF	TGTGCCAGCTCACCAATCCCGCCTAGCGGGATCTACAATGAGCAGTTCTTC
TRBV30	TRBJ1-5	.	.	CAWSSTGEEPQHF	TGTGCCTGGAGTTCGACAGGTGAGGAGCCCCAGCATTTT
TRBV9	TRBJ1-1	.	.	CASSVFPGNTEAFF	TGTGCCAGCAGCGTATTCCCGGGGAACACTGAAGCTTTCTTT
TRBV18	TRBJ1-5	.	.	CASSPGIVNQPQHF	TGTGCCAGCTCTCCCGGGATCGTCAATCAGCCCCAGCATTTT
TRBV19	TRBJ2-4	once	.	CASSLPGSGPDIQYF	TGTGCCAGTAGTCTCCCGGGTAGCGGCCCCGACATTCAGTACTTC
TRBV7-2	TRBJ1-1	few	TRBD1	CASSPGTGGVAEAFF	TGTGCCAGCAGCCCTGGGACAGGGGGCGTTGCTGAAGCTTTCTTT
TRBV2	TRBJ1-1	many	.	CASSELPNTEAFF	TGTGCCAGCAGTGAACTTCCGAACACTGAAGCTTTCTTT
TRBV7-9	TRBJ1-1	.	.	CASSTTGTEAFF	TGTGCCAGCAGCACAACCGGGACAGAAGCTTTCTTT
TRBV27	TRBJ1-4	.	.	CASKYRGRGEKLFF	TGTGCCAGCAAGTACCGGGGTCGGGGTGAAAAACTGTTTTTT
TRBV27	TRBJ1-5	.	TRBD1	CASSDRDRAARPQHF	TGTGCCAGCAGTGACCGGGACAGGGCCGCACGGCCCCAGCATTTT
TRBV4-2	TRBJ2-7	few	TRBD2	CASSQSPGLAGVEQYF	TGTGCCAGCAGCCAGTCTCCGGGACTAGCGGGAGTCGAGCAGTACTTC
TRBV10-2	TRBJ2-5	.	.	CASSAQETQYF	TGCGCCAGCAGTGCGCAAGAGACCCAGTACTTC
TRBV2	TRBJ2-5	.	TRBD2	CASRLTRLAGQETQYF	TGTGCCAGCAGACTGACCAGACTAGCGGGACAGGAGACCCAGTACTTC
TRBV28	TRBJ1-2	.	.	CASSLLAVNYGYTF	TGTGCCAGCAGTTTATTGGCAGTTAACTATGGCTACACCTTC
TRBV11-2	TRBJ2-1	.	TRBD2	CASSLAWTSGKGNEQFF	TGTGCCAGCAGCTTAGCCTGGACTAGCGGGAAGGGCAATGAGCAGTTCTTC
TRBV30	TRBJ2-7	.	TRBD2	CAWRSAGTYEQYF	TGTGCCTGGAGATCAGCGGGGACCTACGAGCAGTACTTC
TRBV7-8	TRBJ1-1	.	.	CASSLGGRTEAFF	TGTGCCAGCAGCTTAGGGGGGCGCACTGAAGCTTTCTTT
TRBV5-1	TRBJ2-2	.	TRBD2	CASSLGRLAGVGGTGELFF	TGCGCCAGCAGCTTGGGCCGACTAGCGGGAGTAGGTGGCACCGGGGAGCTGTTTTTT
TRBV19	TRBJ1-1	.	.	CASSDTNRMNTEAFF	TGTGCCAGTAGCGACACAAATCGGATGAACACTGAAGCTTTCTTT
TRBV7-3	TRBJ2-3	once	.	CASSPGYGPRGTDTQYF	TGTGCCAGCAGCCCTGGCTACGGTCCAAGGGGAACAGATACGCAGTATTTT
TRBV30	TRBJ1-1	few	.	CAWRHLDTEAFF	TGTGCCTGGAGGCACTTGGACACTGAAGCTTTCTTT
TRBV6-5	TRBJ2-1	.	TRBD2	CASSPYAGGRFEQFF	TGTGCCAGCAGTCCCTACGCGGGGGGGCGGTTTGAGCAGTTCTTC
TRBV20-1	TRBJ2-1	.	TRBD2	CSASPLAGSRNEQFF	TGCAGTGCTAGTCCACTAGCGGGATCTCGCAATGAGCAGTTCTTC
TRBV19	TRBJ2-3	.	TRBD2	CASSISSGSTDTQYF	TGTGCCAGTAGTATCTCTAGCGGTAGCACAGATACGCAGTATTTT
TRBV30	TRBJ2-3	.	.	CAWSGGLSQSSADTQYF	TGTGCCTGGAGCGGGGGACTTTCCCAAAGTAGCGCAGATACGCAGTATTTT
TRBV5-5	TRBJ1-5	.	.	CASSPGPYSNQPQHF	TGTGCCAGCAGCCCTGGCCCTTATAGCAATCAGCCCCAGCATTTT
TRBV6-2/TRBV6-3	TRBJ2-7	.	TRBD2	CASSRREGRGEQYF	TGTGCCAGCAGTAGGCGGGAGGGCCGGGGCGAGCAGTACTTC
TRBV27	TRBJ1-1	.	TRBD1	CASSWTGLNTEAFF	TGTGCCAGCTCCTGGACAGGGCTAAACACTGAAGCTTTCTTT